These 3 T cell receptor beta chains were all obtained from the same sample, sequenced in a study of cytomegalovirus exposure and HLA in healthy donors. This table comes from immunoSEQ multiplex PCR, and its TCRdb copy is limited to in-frame clones, with some not included. Here the sample spans about 63,000 clones, more than 85% being singletons. Sequenced sample: PBMCs. The receptors here all came from a woman aged 18-30 years in good health and CMV-seropositive.

The rearrangement joins TRBV7-6 to TRBJ2-7; possible D gene TRBD2, 6 bases. Trimming removed 6 bases at V and 3 bases at J, with 21 bases between. Germline V CDR1 and CDR2: SGHVS, FNYEAQ. This CDR3 contains 16 residues. CDR3 loop: CASSSNPGTANYEQYF. The CDR3 region has the DNA TGTGCCAGCAGTTCTAATCCCGGGACTGCGAACTACGAGCAGTACTTC.

This chain joins TRBV19 and TRBJ2-7, with 8 bases that match TRBD1. J lost 0 bases, V lost 1 base, and 5 bases had no gene match. The CDR3 consists of 16 residues. Germline lookup yields CDR1 LNHDA and CDR2 SQIVND (reference sequence). DNA of the CDR3: TGTGCCAGTAGTATAGGTGGGACAGGCCTCTCCTACGAGCAGTACTTC. Translating it yields CASSIGGTGLSYEQYF.

This clone occurred once. The chain couples TRBV18 to TRBJ2-7, with D perhaps matching TRBD2 (6 bases). The CDR3 length is 14 residues. CDR1 and CDR2 (germline): KGHSH, LQKENI. V was clipped by 3 bases and J by 3 bases, with 12 bases between them. In DNA form, the CDR3 reads TGTGCCAGCTCACCCCGGACGGGGGTCTACGAGCAGTACTTC. Protein product: CASSPRTGVYEQYF.